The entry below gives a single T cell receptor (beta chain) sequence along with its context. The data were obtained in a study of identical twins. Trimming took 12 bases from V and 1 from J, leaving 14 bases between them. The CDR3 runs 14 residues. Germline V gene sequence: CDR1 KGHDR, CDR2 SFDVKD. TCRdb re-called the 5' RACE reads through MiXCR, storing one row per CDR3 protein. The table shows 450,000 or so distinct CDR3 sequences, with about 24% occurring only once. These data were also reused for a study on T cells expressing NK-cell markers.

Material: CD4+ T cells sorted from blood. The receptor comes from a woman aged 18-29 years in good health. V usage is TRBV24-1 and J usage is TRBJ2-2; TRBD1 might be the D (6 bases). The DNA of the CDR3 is TGTGCCGTCCAACCGACAGGGAACACCGGGGAGCTGTTTTTT. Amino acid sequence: CAVQPTGNTGELFF.